This entry is about one TCR beta chain. The antigen is not known. The data stem from a study of neoadjuvant nivolumab and ipilimumab in lung cancer. The CDR3 loop spans 14 amino acids. Trimming took off 6 bases at V and 5 bases at J, with 13 bases between the two ends. Germline values: CDR1 SEHNR, CDR2 FQNEAQ (reference sequence). Profiling relied on immunoSEQ multiplex PCR, and the TCRdb table lists in-frame clones only, not all of them. Of over 15,000 clones listed, roughly three quarters were seen once; the top ten hold approximately 8%. Study-wide points: From pretherapy to surgery, tumor richness and clonality rose with dual therapy. Only a single major-pathologic-response sample was available for clonality analysis. Resected tumors had greater TCR richness and clonality than uninvolved lung. Blood richness before therapy tracked richness in tumors resected after neoadjuvant therapy.

This TCR was sampled from an adult with non-small cell lung cancer. The sample was tumor tissue, taken after neoadjuvant nivolumab, alone or with ipilimumab, at or shortly before surgery. The rearrangement uses TRBV7-9 and TRBJ1-4; D is possibly TRBD1 (5 bases). The CDR3 DNA reads as TGTGCCAGCAGGGAGGGGACTACAAATGAAAAACTGTTTTTT. It encodes CASREGTTNEKLFF.